Below, 2 T cell receptor beta chains from the same sample are listed, as sequenced in a study of blood T cell repertoires in COVID-19. Produced via immunoSEQ multiplex PCR; TCRdb's table is partial and in-frame only. This sample has about 380,000 clones, with roughly 85% found just once. The sequencing input was peripheral blood. The source is a woman aged 18-29 years with acute or convalescent COVID-19.

The chain uses TRBV6-2 or TRBV6-3 and TRBJ1-5; D is perhaps TRBD1 (5 bases). Between the trimmed V and J ends, which lost 4 bases and 7 bases, there was a span of 20 bases. The CDR3 loop spans 16 amino acids. Germline V lookup: CDR1 MNHEY, CDR2 SVGEGT. CDR3 residues: CASSLSPTVSSQPQHF. The CDR3 DNA follows: TGTGCCAGCAGTTTGTCTCCGACAGTTTCGAGCCAGCCCCAGCATTTT.

The V gene is TRBV20-1, the J gene TRBJ1-1; the match to TRBD1 covers 7 bases. CDR1 and CDR2 from the germline V gene are DFQATT and SNEGSKA (reference sequence). This CDR3 has 11 residues. V lost 6 bases and J lost 7; bases outside the gene matches: 5. The CDR3 loop reads CSALTGVEAFF. CDR3 in DNA: TGCAGTGCCCTAACAGGGGTTGAAGCTTTCTTT.